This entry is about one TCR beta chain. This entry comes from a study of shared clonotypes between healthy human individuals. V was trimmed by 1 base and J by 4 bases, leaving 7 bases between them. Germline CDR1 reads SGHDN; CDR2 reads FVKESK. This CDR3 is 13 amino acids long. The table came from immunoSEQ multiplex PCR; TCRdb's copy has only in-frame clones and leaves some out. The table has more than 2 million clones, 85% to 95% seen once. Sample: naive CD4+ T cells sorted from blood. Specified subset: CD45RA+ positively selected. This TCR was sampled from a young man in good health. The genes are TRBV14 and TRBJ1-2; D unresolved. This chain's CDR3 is CASSQGTFYGYTF. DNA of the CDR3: TGTGCCAGCAGCCAAGGGACTTTCTATGGCTACACCTTC.